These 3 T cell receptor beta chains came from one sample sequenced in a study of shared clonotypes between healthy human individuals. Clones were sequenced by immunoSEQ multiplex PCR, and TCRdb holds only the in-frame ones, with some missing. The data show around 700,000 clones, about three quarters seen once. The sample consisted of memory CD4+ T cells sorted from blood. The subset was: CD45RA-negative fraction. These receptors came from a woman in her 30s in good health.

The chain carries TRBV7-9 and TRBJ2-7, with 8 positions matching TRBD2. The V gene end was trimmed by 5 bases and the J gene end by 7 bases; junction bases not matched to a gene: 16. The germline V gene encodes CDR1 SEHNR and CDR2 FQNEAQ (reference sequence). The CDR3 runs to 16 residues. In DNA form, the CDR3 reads TGTGCCAGCAGCCCATCGGTCCGGGAGGGTTTTCCGGAGCAGTACTTC. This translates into CASSPSVREGFPEQYF.

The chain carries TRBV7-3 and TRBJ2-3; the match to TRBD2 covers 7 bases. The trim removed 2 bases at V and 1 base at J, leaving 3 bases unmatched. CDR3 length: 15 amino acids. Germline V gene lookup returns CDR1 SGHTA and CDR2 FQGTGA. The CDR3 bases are TGTGCCAGCAGCTTAGGCGGGAGCGGCACAGATACGCAGTATTTT. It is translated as CASSLGGSGTDTQYF.

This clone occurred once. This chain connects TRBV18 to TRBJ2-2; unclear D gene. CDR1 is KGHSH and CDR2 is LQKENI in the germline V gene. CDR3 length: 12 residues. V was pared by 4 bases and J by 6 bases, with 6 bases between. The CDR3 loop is CASSREAGELFF. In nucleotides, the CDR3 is TGTGCCAGCTCACGGGAAGCCGGGGAGCTGTTTTTT.